These T cell receptor beta chains were read from a single sample in a study of cytomegalovirus exposure and HLA in healthy donors. Some clones are missing from TCRdb's copy, which holds only in-frame ones; the method was immunoSEQ multiplex PCR. The sample carries approximately 100,000 clones, less than 80% recorded once. Sequencing was carried out using PBMCs. The receptor set was obtained from a man in his forties in good health and CMV-seronegative. Each CDR3 is given with its conserved first and last residue. D genes are given only for firm matches. Size is omitted from some rows. Given values are once, few, many or a class for expanded clones.

clone size	D gene	V gene	J gene	CDR3 protein	CDR3 DNA
once	NA	TRBV11-2	TRBJ1-1	CAGSTQSTEAFF	TGTGCCGGCAGCACACAGAGTACTGAAGCTTTCTTT
NA	TRBD2	TRBV4-1	TRBJ2-3	CASSQFSGGAQNTQYF	TGCGCCAGCAGCCAATTCAGCGGGGGGGCTCAAAATACGCAGTATTTT
once	NA	TRBV30	TRBJ1-1	CAWSEERGTEAFF	TGTGCCTGGAGCGAGGAGAGGGGGACTGAAGCTTTCTTT
NA	TRBD1	TRBV6-5	TRBJ1-2	CASSPRTGAGYTF	TGTGCCAGCAGTCCCCGGACAGGGGCTGGCTACACCTTC
NA	NA	TRBV15	TRBJ1-1	CATRNGLEGEAFF	TGTGCCACCAGAAACGGCCTGGAGGGTGAAGCTTTCTTT
NA	TRBD1	TRBV28	TRBJ1-1	CASSSGTGGTEAFF	TGTGCCAGCAGTTCCGGGACAGGGGGGACTGAAGCTTTCTTT
NA	TRBD1	TRBV7-9	TRBJ1-3	CASSPTGNGNTIYF	TGTGCCAGCAGCCCGACAGGGAACGGAAACACCATATATTTT
NA	NA	TRBV4-2	TRBJ2-2	CASSHSQGIGELFF	TGTGCCAGCAGCCATTCACAGGGAATCGGGGAGCTGTTTTTT
NA	NA	TRBV6-1	TRBJ2-3	CASTGGSSTDTQYF	TGTGCCAGCACGGGGGGCTCTAGCACAGATACGCAGTATTTT
NA	TRBD1	TRBV5-1	TRBJ1-4	CASSPRQGNNEKLFF	TGCGCCAGCAGCCCCCGACAGGGAAATAATGAAAAACTGTTTTTT
NA	TRBD1	TRBV5-1	TRBJ1-1	CASSPGGTGNTEAFF	TGCGCCAGCAGCCCTGGTGGGACAGGGAACACTGAAGCTTTCTTT
NA	TRBD2	TRBV5-1	TRBJ2-1	CASWDYNNEQFF	TGCGCCAGCTGGGACTACAACAATGAGCAGTTCTTC
NA	NA	TRBV4-1	TRBJ2-1	CASSPRREPRVKDNEQFF	TGCGCCAGCAGCCCTAGACGCGAACCGCGGGTAAAGGACAATGAGCAGTTCTTC
NA	NA	TRBV27	TRBJ1-4	CASSLSTRTFYEKLFF	TGTGCCAGCAGTTTATCGACCCGGACATTTTATGAAAAACTGTTTTTT
few	TRBD2	TRBV11-2	TRBJ2-5	CASSPGTSGGYQETQYF	TGTGCCAGCAGCCCAGGGACTAGCGGGGGCTACCAAGAGACCCAGTACTTC
NA	NA	TRBV4-2	TRBJ2-3	CASSQEGGAGDTQYF	TGTGCCAGCAGCCAAGAGGGGGGGGCGGGAGATACGCAGTATTTT
few	NA	TRBV7-9	TRBJ2-1	CSSSVAGSPNNEQFF	TGTTCCAGCAGCGTGGCGGGAAGCCCCAACAATGAGCAGTTCTTC
NA	NA	TRBV7-2	TRBJ1-6	CASSIYRGQNNSPLHF	TGTGCCAGCAGCATCTACCGAGGACAGAATAATTCACCCCTCCACTTT
NA	NA	TRBV7-9	TRBJ1-4	CASSFGGTNEKLFF	TGTGCCAGCAGCTTCGGAGGAACTAATGAAAAACTGTTTTTT
NA	NA	TRBV5-1	TRBJ1-1	CASSFGGARDANTEAFF	TGTGCCAGCAGCTTTGGGGGGGCGCGAGACGCGAACACTGAAGCTTTCTTT
NA	TRBD2	TRBV19	TRBJ2-5	CASTTGRGGSETQYF	TGTGCCAGTACCACGGGGCGGGGGGGAAGCGAGACCCAGTACTTC
few	TRBD2	TRBV27	TRBJ2-7	CASSKERGYEQYF	TGTGCCAGCAGTAAAGAGCGGGGCTACGAGCAGTACTTC
NA	TRBD2	TRBV7-3	TRBJ2-3	CASSLLAGGPDTQYF	TGTGCCAGCAGCCTATTAGCGGGGGGGCCAGATACGCAGTATTTT
once	NA	TRBV6-5	TRBJ1-3	CASSYEGGNSGNTIYF	TGTGCCAGCAGTTACGAGGGGGGGAACTCTGGAAACACCATATATTTT
NA	TRBD1	TRBV27	TRBJ1-1	CASRYDRGRTEAFF	TGTGCCAGCAGGTATGACAGGGGGAGAACTGAAGCTTTCTTT
NA	NA	TRBV19	TRBJ2-1	CASNWGLSYNEQFF	TGTGCCAGTAACTGGGGCCTCTCCTACAATGAGCAGTTCTTC
NA	TRBD1	TRBV2	TRBJ2-7	CASRGMTGVQYF	TGTGCCAGCAGGGGTATGACAGGGGTGCAGTACTTC
NA	NA	TRBV19	TRBJ1-1	CASTNRGKEAFF	TGTGCCAGTACCAATAGGGGGAAGGAAGCTTTCTTT
NA	TRBD1	TRBV13	TRBJ1-1	CASSLLDRATEAFF	TGTGCCAGCAGCCTTCTGGACAGGGCCACTGAAGCTTTCTTT
NA	NA	TRBV7-9	TRBJ2-2	CASSPNTGELFF	TGTGCCAGCAGCCCAAACACCGGGGAGCTGTTTTTT
NA	NA	TRBV5-6	TRBJ1-1	CASSFGYRVVNTEAFF	TGTGCCAGCAGCTTTGGATACAGGGTCGTGAACACTGAAGCTTTCTTT
NA	TRBD1	TRBV5-6	TRBJ2-5	CASSSRGQGALRETQYF	TGTGCCAGCAGCTCGAGGGGACAGGGGGCGCTCAGGGAGACCCAGTACTTC
once	NA	TRBV4-2	TRBJ1-2	CASSQDGQGYGYTF	TGTGCCAGCAGCCAAGATGGGCAGGGGTATGGCTACACCTTC
NA	NA	TRBV5-4	TRBJ2-3	CASSLMLGGAASTDTQYF	TGTGCCAGCAGCTTGATGCTGGGGGGAGCTGCTAGCACAGATACGCAGTATTTT
once	NA	TRBV6-5	TRBJ1-2	CASSLTGYGYTF	TGTGCCAGCAGTTTAACAGGTTATGGCTACACCTTC
NA	NA	TRBV7-6	TRBJ1-3	CASSPRGLGSSGNTIYF	TGTGCCAGCAGCCCACGTGGTCTGGGGAGCTCTGGAAACACCATATATTTT
once	TRBD2	TRBV27	TRBJ2-1	CASSFPIAGEQFF	TGTGCCAGCAGTTTCCCCATAGCGGGGGAGCAGTTCTTC
NA	TRBD1	TRBV5-4	TRBJ2-1	CASSHRQGGWNEQFF	TGTGCCAGCAGCCATCGACAGGGGGGGTGGAATGAGCAGTTCTTC
NA	TRBD1	TRBV5-1	TRBJ2-2	CASSPRTGANTGELFF	TGCGCCAGCAGCCCCCGGACAGGCGCGAACACCGGGGAGCTGTTTTTT
NA	NA	TRBV29-1	TRBJ2-7	CSVDGGSYEQYF	TGCAGCGTTGACGGCGGATCCTACGAGCAGTACTTC
NA	NA	TRBV9	TRBJ1-1	CASSAGEYNTEAFF	TGTGCCAGCAGCGCCGGGGAGTACAACACTGAAGCTTTCTTT
NA	TRBD1	TRBV19	TRBJ2-2	CASGGQVWSGELFF	TGTGCCAGTGGGGGACAGGTCTGGTCCGGGGAGCTGTTTTTT
few	TRBD1	TRBV30	TRBJ1-2	CAWNDWTGPSNYGYTF	TGTGCCTGGAATGACTGGACAGGGCCGTCAAACTATGGCTACACCTTC
few	NA	TRBV5-8	TRBJ2-3	CASSALAGTDTQYF	TGTGCCAGCAGCGCCCTAGCTGGCACAGATACGCAGTATTTT
NA	TRBD1	TRBV19	TRBJ1-2	CASSIGDSNYGYTF	TGTGCCAGTAGTATAGGGGACAGCAACTATGGCTACACCTTC
once	NA	TRBV19	TRBJ2-3	CASSMSGSTDTQYF	TGTGCCAGTAGTATGAGCGGGAGCACAGATACGCAGTATTTT
NA	NA	TRBV6-5	TRBJ1-5	CASSYSGQSNQPQHF	TGTGCCAGCAGTTACTCGGGGCAGAGCAATCAGCCCCAGCATTTT